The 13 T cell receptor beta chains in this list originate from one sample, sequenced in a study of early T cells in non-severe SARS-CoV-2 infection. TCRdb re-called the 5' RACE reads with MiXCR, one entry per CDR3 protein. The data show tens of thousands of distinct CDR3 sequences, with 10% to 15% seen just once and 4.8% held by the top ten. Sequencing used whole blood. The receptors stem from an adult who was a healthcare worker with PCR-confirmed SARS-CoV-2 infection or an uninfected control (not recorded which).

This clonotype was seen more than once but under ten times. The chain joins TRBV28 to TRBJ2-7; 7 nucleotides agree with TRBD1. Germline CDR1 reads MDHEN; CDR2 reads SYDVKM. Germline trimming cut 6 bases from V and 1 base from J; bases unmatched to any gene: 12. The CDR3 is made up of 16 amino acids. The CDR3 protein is CASRPYRGIGSYEQYF. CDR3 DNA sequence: TGTGCCAGCAGACCGTACAGGGGAATAGGGTCCTACGAGCAGTACTTC.

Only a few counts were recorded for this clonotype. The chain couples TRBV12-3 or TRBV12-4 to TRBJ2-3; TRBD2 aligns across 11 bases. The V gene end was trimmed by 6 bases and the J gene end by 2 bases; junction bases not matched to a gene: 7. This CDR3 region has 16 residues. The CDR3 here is CASSPGTSGNTDTQYF. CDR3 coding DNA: TGTGCCAGCAGCCCCGGGACTAGCGGCAACACAGATACGCAGTATTTT.

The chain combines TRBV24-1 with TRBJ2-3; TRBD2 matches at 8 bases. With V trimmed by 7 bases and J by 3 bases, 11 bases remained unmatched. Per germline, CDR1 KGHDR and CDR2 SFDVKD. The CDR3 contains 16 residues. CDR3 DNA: TGTGCCACCAGCGATGGACTAGCTTGGTTGACAGATACGCAGTATTTT. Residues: CATSDGLAWLTDTQYF.

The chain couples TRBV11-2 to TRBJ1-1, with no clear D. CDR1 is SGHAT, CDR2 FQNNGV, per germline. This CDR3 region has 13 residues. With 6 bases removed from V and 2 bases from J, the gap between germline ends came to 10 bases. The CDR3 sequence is CASSPTINTEAFF. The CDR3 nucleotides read TGTGCCAGCAGTCCGACAATAAACACTGAAGCTTTCTTT.

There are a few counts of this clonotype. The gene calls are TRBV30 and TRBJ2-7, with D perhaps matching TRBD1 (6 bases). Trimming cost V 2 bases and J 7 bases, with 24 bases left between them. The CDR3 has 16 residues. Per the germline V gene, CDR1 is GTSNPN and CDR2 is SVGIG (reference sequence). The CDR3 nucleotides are TGTGCCTGGAGTCCCATCGGCGAGGGGGACAATCGGGAGCAGTACTTC. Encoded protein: CAWSPIGEGDNREQYF.

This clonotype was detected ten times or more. The CDR3 bases are TGTGCCAGCAGGGGCTGGGACAGGGCGACTGAAGCTTTCTTT. Amino acid sequence: CASRGWDRATEAFF. The chain joins TRBV27 to TRBJ1-1, with 9 nucleotides matching TRBD1. The CDR3 extends over 14 amino acids. Trimming cost V 6 bases and J 5 bases; bases outside gene matches: 7. Germline CDR1 is MNHEY and CDR2 is SMNVEV (reference sequence).

CDR3 protein: CASSFAGLTRSEGYTF. CDR3 in DNA: TGTGCCAGCAGTTTTGCGGGGCTAACTAGATCGGAAGGCTACACCTTC. This rearrangement joins TRBV12-3 or TRBV12-4 to TRBJ1-2, with D possibly matching TRBD1 (5 bases). This CDR3 contains 16 residues. Trimming stripped 3 bases from V and 8 bases from J, with 22 bases between.

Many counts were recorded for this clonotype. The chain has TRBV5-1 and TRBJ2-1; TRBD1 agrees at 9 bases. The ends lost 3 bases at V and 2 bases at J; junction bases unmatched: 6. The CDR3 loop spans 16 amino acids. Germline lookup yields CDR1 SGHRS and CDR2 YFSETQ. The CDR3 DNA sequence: TGCGCCAGCAGCTCCGAAACAGGGGGCGCCTACAATGAGCAGTTCTTC. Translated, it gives CASSSETGGAYNEQFF.

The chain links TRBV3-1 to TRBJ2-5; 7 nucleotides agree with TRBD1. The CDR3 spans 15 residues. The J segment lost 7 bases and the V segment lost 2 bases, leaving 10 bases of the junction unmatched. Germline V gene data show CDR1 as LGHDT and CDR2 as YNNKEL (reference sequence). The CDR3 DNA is TGTGCCAGCAGCCAATTCCCGGGACAGCTAGTGACCCAGTACTTC. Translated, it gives CASSQFPGQLVTQYF.

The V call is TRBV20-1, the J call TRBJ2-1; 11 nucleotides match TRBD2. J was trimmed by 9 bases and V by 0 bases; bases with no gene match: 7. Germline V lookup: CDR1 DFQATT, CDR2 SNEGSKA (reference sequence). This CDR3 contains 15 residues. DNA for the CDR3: TGCAGTGCTAGAGATGCGGAGCTAGCGGGAGGTGAGCAGTTCTTC. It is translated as CSARDAELAGGEQFF.

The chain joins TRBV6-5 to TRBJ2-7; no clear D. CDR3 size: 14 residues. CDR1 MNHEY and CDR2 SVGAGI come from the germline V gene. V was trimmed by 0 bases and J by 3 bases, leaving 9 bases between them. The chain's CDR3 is CASSYSEKNYEQYF. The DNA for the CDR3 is TGTGCCAGCAGTTACTCAGAGAAGAACTACGAGCAGTACTTC.

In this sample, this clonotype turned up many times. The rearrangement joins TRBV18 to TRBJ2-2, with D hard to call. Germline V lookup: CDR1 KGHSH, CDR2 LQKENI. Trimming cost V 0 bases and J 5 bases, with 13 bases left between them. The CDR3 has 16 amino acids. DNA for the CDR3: TGTGCCAGCTCACCACCTGGCAGCTTAGGGACCGGGGAGCTGTTTTTT. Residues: CASSPPGSLGTGELFF.

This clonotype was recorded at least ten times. CDR3: CSAVGQGREAFF. Written as DNA, the CDR3 is TGCAGCGCCGTAGGGCAGGGAAGAGAAGCTTTCTTT. The V call is TRBV29-1, the J call TRBJ1-1; the D gene is possibly TRBD1 (5 bases). This CDR3 is 12 amino acids long. CDR1 is SQVTM, CDR2 ANQGSEA, per germline. Trimming left V 7 bases short and J 8 bases short, with 17 bases between.